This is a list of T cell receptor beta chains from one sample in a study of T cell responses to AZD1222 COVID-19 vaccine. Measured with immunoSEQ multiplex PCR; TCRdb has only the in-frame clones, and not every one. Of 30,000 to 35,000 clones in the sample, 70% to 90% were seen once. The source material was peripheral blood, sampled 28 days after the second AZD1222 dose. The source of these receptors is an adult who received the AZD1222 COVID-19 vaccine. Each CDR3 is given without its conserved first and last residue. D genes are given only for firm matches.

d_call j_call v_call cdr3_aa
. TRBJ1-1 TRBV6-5 ASSYSSGGASTEAF
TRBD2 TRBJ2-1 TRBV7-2 ASSLPGTNNEQF
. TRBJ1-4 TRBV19 ASIRTPRGANEKLF
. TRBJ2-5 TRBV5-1 ASSLKVAQETQY
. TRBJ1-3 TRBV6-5 ASSSRGGNTIY
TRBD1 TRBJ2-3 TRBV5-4 ASSQGTGGTDTQY
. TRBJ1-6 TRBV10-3 AISEGVTQGNSPLH
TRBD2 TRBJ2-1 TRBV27 ASSVGLAGGAIYNEQF
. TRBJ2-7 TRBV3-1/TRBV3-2 ASSQTRDEQY
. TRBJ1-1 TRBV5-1 ASSLDRGWGEAF
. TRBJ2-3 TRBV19 ASSITPPVSTDTQY
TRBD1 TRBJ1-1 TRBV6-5 ASRQGGLAEAF
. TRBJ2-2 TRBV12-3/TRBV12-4 ASSFSGELF
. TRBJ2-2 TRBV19 ASSISLGANLFGELF
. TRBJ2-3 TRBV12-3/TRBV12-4 ASRARGTDMQY
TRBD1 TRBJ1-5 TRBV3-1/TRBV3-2 ASRQGNQPQH
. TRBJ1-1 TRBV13 ASSFGDSGREAF
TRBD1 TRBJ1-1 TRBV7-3 ASSLGQGATEAF